The rows below give T cell receptor beta chains drawn from one sample of a study of CD8 T cells in ankylosing spondylitis. TCRdb recomputed calls from the 5' RACE reads with MiXCR, one row per CDR3 protein. There are just under 550,000 distinct CDR3 sequences in the sample; about an eighth occur only once, and under 7.5% lies in the top ten. The sequenced sample was blood, either unsorted or a sorted T cell fraction (not recorded which). The receptors were sampled from a male donor with ankylosing spondylitis. CDR3s include the opening cysteine and the closing phenylalanine or tryptophan.

j_call v_call cdr3_aa
TRBJ2-3 TRBV5-1 CASSLPTSTDTQYF
TRBJ1-5 TRBV12-3/TRBV12-4 CASRSGRALQPQHF
TRBJ2-5 TRBV20-1 CSASLRQETQYF
TRBJ1-4 TRBV7-8 CASSLGFGKLFF
TRBJ1-2 TRBV4-1 CASSQARPFGYTF
TRBJ2-1 TRBV12-3/TRBV12-4 CASRQSGGSYNEQFF
TRBJ1-5 TRBV3-1 CASSQSGTGGQPQHF
TRBJ1-1 TRBV12-3/TRBV12-4 CASSSRVTPEAFF
TRBJ2-2 TRBV12-3/TRBV12-4 CASSLAGGPSGELFF
TRBJ2-3 TRBV6-1 CASSVTGVGADTQYF
TRBJ2-3 TRBV7-2 CASNVAGLGDTQYF
TRBJ2-1 TRBV12-3/TRBV12-4 CASRDLTSVNEQFF
TRBJ2-1 TRBV18 CASSPPDSLVYNEQFF
TRBJ2-6 TRBV20-1 CSARTRGVANVLTF
TRBJ2-2 TRBV3-1 CASSQGWDKNTGELFF
TRBJ2-2 TRBV5-1 CASSFGRSDTGELFF
TRBJ1-2 TRBV25-1 CASRKEGLPGGYTF
TRBJ1-5 TRBV3-1 CASSPDRGQPQHF
TRBJ2-7 TRBV27 CASSLNPTYEQYF
TRBJ2-3 TRBV29-1 CSVDLAGVLDTQYF
TRBJ2-7 TRBV3-1 CASSQGGTPGDEQYF
TRBJ2-7 TRBV5-1 CASSRNSGKGYEQYF